Listed here are 7 T cell receptor beta chains from one sample, sequenced in a study of shared clonotypes between healthy human individuals (dated by TCRdb to 2018 to 2020). Libraries were constructed by the immunoSEQ multiplex PCR assay. TCRdb obtained this table from immuneACCESS and retained in-frame rearrangements with V and J assigned. These tables miss some clones; where compared with another copy, unresolved V genes account for less than half of the shortfall, and the remainder is unexplained. This sample gives roughly 600,000 clones in total; about 98% of them show up just once. The ten largest account for 0.25% to 0.35% of the sample. CD8 naive samples were obtained by positive selection for CCR7 among CD45RO-negative cells, yielding a CD45RA+CCR7+ population from which TemRA cells were excluded. Sequenced sample: naive CD8+ T cells sorted from blood. The cell subset or site label on this specimen signifies: CD45RA+CCR7+. These receptors were collected from a man in his thirties or forties in good health.

This chain connects TRBV5-4 to TRBJ2-7, with TRBD2 matching over 8 bases. Germline loops: CDR1 SGHNT, CDR2 YYREEE (reference sequence). V was clipped by 4 bases and J by 2 bases; unmatched bases: 11. This CDR3 has 16 amino acids. This CDR3 is CASSGPTSGITYEQYF. The CDR3 DNA reads as TGTGCCAGCAGCGGGCCCACTAGCGGCATAACCTACGAGCAGTACTTC.

The V and J genes are TRBV7-8 and TRBJ2-7; 11 bases are a match to TRBD2. Germline V gene lookup returns CDR1 SGHVS and CDR2 FQNEAQ. The CDR3 is 16 residues long. Losses at the gene ends were 0 bases for V and 2 bases for J; bases not matched to a gene: 3. CDR3 nucleotides: TGTGCCAGCAGCTTAGCCTCTAGCGGGGGGACCTACGAGCAGTACTTC. Its translation: CASSLASSGGTYEQYF.

The genes are TRBV7-9 and TRBJ2-7; 7 positions match TRBD2. The germline V gene encodes CDR1 SEHNR and CDR2 FQNEAQ (reference sequence). Trimming cost V 6 bases and J 0 bases; bases outside gene matches: 5. The CDR3 extends over 14 amino acids. The CDR3 spells CASRRAGVSYEQYF. The CDR3 nucleotides read TGTGCCAGCAGAAGGGCGGGGGTCTCCTACGAGCAGTACTTC.

The chain has TRBV27 and TRBJ2-7; D may be TRBD1 (6 bases). In germline, CDR1 is MNHEY, CDR2 SMNVEV (reference sequence). This CDR3 comprises 15 residues. V dropped 8 bases and J dropped 5 bases, with 22 bases sitting between them. As DNA, the CDR3 is TGTGCCAGCCCTAACCCCTGCTACAGGGATCACGAGCAGTACTTC. It encodes CASPNPCYRDHEQYF.

The V gene is TRBV4-1, the J gene TRBJ2-1; TRBD2 aligns across 7 bases. The V gene end was trimmed by 0 bases and the J gene end by 6 bases; junction bases not matched to a gene: 14. This CDR3 is 18 amino acids long. The V gene's germline CDR1 is MGHRA and CDR2 YSYEKL. The DNA of the CDR3 is TGCGCCAGCAGCCAAGATCCCCAAGGGGAGGGCCTTTTCAATGAGCAGTTCTTC. Translation: CASSQDPQGEGLFNEQFF.

This chain joins TRBV29-1 and TRBJ2-7; TRBD1 agrees at 7 bases. J gave up 5 bases and V 6 bases, and 7 bases lay outside the gene matches. This CDR3 is built from 12 residues. CDR1 is SQVTM, CDR2 ANQGSEA, per germline. CDR3 bases: TGCAGCGTATTAAAGACAGGGCACGAGCAGTACTTC. Its protein is CSVLKTGHEQYF.

V is TRBV14 and J is TRBJ2-3, with 8 bases fitting TRBD2. V dropped 2 bases and J dropped 2; count of bases not matched to a gene: 3. This CDR3 region has 15 residues. Germline V lookup: CDR1 SGHDN, CDR2 FVKESK. The CDR3 protein is CASSQTSGNTDTQYF. The CDR3 nucleotides are TGTGCCAGCAGCCAAACTAGCGGTAACACAGATACGCAGTATTTT.